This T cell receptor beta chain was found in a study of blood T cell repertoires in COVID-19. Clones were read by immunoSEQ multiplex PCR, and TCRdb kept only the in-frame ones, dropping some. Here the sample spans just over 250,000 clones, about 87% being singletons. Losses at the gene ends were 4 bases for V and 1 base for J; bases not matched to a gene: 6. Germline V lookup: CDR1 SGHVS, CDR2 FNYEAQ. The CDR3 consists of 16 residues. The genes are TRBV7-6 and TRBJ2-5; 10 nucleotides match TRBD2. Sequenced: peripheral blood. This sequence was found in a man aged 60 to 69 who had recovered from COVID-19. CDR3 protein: CASSSVAGGLQETQYF. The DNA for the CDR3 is TGTGCCAGCAGCTCCGTAGCGGGGGGCCTCCAAGAGACCCAGTACTTC.